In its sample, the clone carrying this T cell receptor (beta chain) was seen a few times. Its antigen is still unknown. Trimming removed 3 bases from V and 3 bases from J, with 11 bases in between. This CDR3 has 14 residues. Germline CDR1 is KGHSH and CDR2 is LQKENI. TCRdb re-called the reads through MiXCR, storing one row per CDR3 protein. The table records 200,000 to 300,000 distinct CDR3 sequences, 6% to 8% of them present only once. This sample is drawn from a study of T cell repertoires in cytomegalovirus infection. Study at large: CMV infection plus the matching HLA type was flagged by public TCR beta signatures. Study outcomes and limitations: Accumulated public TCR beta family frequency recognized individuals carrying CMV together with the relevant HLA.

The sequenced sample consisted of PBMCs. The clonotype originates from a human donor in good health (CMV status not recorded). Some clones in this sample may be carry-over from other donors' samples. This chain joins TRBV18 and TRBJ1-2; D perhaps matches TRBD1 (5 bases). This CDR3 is CASSPMTDYYGYTF. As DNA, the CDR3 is TGTGCCAGCTCACCGATGACAGATTACTATGGCTACACCTTC.